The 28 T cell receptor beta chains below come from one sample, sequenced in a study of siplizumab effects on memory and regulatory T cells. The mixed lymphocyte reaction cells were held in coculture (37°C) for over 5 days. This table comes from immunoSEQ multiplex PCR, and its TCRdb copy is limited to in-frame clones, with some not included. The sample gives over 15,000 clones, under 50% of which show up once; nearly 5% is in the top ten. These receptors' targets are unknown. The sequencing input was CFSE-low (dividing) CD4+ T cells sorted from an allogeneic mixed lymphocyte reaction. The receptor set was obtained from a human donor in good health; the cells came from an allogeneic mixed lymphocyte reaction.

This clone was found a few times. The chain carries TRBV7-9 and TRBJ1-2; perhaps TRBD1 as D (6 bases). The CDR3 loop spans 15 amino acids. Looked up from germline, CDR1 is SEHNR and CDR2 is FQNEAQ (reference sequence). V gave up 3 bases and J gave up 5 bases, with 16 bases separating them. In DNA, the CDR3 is TGTGCCAGCAGCTTTTCCGGCGGGGGGGCGTATGGCTACACCTTC. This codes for CASSFSGGGAYGYTF.

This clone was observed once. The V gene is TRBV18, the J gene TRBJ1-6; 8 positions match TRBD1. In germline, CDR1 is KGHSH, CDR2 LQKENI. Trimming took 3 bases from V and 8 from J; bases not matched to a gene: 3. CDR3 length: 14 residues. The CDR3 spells CASSPDRVHSPLHF. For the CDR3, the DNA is TGTGCCAGCTCACCGGACAGGGTTCATTCACCCCTCCACTTT. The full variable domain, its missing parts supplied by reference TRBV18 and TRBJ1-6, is NAGVMQNPRHLVRRRGQEARLRCSPMKGHSHVYWYRQLPEEGLKFMVYLQKENIIDESGMPKERFSAEFPKEGPSILRIQQVVRGDSAAYFCASSPDRVHSPLHFGNGTRLTVT.

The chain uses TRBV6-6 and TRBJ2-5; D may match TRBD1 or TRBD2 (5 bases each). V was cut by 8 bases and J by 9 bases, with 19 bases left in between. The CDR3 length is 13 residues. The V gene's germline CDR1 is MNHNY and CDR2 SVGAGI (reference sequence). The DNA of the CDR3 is TGTGCCAGCGGCCACGGGGCGCTGGTCCCCCAGTACTTC. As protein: CASGHGALVPQYF.

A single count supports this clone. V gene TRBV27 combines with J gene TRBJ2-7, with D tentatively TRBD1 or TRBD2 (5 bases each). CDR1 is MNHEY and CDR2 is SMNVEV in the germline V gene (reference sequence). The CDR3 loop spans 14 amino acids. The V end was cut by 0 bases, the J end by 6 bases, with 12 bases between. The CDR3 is CASSLSITGLEQYF. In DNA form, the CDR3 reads TGTGCCAGCAGTTTATCGATTACGGGGCTCGAGCAGTACTTC.

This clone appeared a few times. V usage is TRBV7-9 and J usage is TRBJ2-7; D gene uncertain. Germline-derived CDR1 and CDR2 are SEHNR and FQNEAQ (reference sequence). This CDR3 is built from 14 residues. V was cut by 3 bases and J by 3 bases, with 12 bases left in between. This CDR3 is CASSLGRSFYEQYF. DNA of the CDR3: TGTGCCAGCAGCTTGGGCCGGAGTTTCTACGAGCAGTACTTC.

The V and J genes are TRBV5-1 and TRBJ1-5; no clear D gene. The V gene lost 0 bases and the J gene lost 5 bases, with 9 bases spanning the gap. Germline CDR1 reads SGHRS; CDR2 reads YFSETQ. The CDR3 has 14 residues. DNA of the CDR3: TGCGCCAGCAGCTTGGGGGATACCCATCAGCCCCAGCATTTT. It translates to CASSLGDTHQPQHF. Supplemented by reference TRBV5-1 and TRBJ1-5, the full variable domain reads KAGVTQTPRYLIKTRGQQVTLSCSPISGHRSVSWYQQTPGQGLQFLFEYFSETQRNKGNFPGRFSGRQFSNSRSEMNVSTLELGDSALYLCASSLGDTHQPQHFGDGTRLSIL.

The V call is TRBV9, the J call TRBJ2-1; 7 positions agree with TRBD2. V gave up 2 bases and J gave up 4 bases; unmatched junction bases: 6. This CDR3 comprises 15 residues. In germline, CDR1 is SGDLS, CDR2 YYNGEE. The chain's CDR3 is CASSVRDYLYNEQFF. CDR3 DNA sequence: TGTGCCAGCAGCGTCCGGGACTACTTATACAATGAGCAGTTCTTC.

CDR3 in DNA: TGTGCCATCAGCGGGGGCCCTTCTGACAATGAGCAGTTCTTC. Its protein product is CAISGGPSDNEQFF. The V and J genes are TRBV10-3 and TRBJ2-1; D may correspond to TRBD1 or TRBD2 (6 bases each). Per germline, CDR1 ENHRY and CDR2 SYGVKD. The length of the CDR3 is 14 residues. V lost 6 bases and J lost 5, with 14 bases in between.

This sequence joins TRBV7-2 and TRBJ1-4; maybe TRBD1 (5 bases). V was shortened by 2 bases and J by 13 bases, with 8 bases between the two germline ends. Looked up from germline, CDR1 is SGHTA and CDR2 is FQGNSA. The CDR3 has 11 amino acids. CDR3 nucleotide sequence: TGTGCCAGCAGCTTAACTGGGGGACTGTTTTTT. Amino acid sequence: CASSLTGGLFF.

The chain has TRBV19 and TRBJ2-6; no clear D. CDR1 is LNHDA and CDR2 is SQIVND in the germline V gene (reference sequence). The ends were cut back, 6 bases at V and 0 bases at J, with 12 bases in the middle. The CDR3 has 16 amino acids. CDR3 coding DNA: TGTGCCAGTAGCAAAAGACTCGACTCTGGGGCCAACGTCCTGACTTTC. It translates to CASSKRLDSGANVLTF.

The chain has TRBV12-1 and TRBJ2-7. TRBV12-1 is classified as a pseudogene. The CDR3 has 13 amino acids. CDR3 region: CASSIPAGREQYF. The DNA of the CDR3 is TGTGCCAGCAGCATACCGGCTGGACGCGAGCAGTACTTC.

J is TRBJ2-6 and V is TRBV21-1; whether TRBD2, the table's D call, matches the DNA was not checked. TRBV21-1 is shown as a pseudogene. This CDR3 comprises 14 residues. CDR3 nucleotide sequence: TGTGCCAGCAGCATAATACCCTTTAGAAACGTCCTGACTTTC. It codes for CASSIIPFRNVLTF.

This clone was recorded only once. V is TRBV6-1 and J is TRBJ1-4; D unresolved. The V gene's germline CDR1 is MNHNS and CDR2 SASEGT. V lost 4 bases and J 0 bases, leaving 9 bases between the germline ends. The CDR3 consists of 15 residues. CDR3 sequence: CASSVQAATNEKLFF. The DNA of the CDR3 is TGTGCCAGCAGTGTTCAGGCCGCAACTAATGAAAAACTGTTTTTT.

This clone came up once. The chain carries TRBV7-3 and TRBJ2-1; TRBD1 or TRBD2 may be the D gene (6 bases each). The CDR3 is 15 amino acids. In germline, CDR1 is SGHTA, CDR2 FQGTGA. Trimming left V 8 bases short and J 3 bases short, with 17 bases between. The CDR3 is CASPWGRGIYNEQFF. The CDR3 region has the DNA TGTGCCAGCCCTTGGGGGCGGGGTATCTACAATGAGCAGTTCTTC.

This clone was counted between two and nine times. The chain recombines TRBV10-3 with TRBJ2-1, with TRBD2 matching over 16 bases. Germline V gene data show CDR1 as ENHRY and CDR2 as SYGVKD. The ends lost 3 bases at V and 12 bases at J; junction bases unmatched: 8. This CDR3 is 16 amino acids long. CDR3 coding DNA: TGTGCCATCAGTGACCCGGGACTAGCGGGGGGGCTAGGGCAGTTCTTC. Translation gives CAISDPGLAGGLGQFF.

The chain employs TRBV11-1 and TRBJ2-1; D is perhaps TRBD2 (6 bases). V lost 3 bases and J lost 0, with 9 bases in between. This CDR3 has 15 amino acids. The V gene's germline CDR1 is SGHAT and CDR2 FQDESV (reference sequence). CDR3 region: CASSFAGHSYNEQFF. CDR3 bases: TGTGCCAGCAGCTTCGCGGGGCACTCCTACAATGAGCAGTTCTTC.

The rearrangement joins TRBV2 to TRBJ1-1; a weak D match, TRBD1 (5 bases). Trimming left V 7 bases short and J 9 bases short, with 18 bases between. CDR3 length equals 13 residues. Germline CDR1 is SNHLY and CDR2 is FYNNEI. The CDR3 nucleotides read TGTGCCAGCACCTTGATGGGGGGGGGAAAAGCTTTCTTT. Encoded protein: CASTLMGGGKAFF.

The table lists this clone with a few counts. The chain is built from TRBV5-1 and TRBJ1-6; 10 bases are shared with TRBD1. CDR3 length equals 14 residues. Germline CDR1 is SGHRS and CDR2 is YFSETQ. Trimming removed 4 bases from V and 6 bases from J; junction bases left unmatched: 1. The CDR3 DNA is TGCGCCAGCAGCCGGGACAGGGGTAATTCACCCCTCCACTTT. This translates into CASSRDRGNSPLHF.

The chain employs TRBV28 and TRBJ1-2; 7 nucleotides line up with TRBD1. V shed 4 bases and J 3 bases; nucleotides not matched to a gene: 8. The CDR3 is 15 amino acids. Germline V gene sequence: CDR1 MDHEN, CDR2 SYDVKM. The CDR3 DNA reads TGTGCCAGCAGTTCCTCAGGGGGGATTCACTATGGCTACACCTTC. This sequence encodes CASSSSGGIHYGYTF.

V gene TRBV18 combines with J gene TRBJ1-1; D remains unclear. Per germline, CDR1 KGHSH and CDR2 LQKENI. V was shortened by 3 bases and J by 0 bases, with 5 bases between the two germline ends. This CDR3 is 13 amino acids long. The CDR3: CASSPILNTEAFF. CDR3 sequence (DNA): TGTGCCAGCTCACCCATATTGAACACTGAAGCTTTCTTT.

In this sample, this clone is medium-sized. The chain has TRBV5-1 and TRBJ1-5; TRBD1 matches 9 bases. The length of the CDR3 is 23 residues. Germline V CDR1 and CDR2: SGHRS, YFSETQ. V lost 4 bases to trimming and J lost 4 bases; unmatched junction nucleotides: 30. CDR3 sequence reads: CASSGLIREQGAIGLANNQPQHF. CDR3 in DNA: TGCGCCAGCAGCGGCCTGATAAGGGAACAGGGGGCGATTGGGTTGGCAAATAATCAGCCCCAGCATTTT.

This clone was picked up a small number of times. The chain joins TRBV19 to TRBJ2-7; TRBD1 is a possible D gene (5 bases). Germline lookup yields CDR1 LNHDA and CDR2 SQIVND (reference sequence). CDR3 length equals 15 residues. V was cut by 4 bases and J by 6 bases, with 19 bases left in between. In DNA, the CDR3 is TGTGCCAGTAGTACACAGGTCACTGGGCCCGGCGAGCAGTACTTC. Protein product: CASSTQVTGPGEQYF.

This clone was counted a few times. CDR3 sequence reads: CASSFGQGNIQYF. As DNA, the CDR3 is TGTGCCAGCAGCTTTGGACAGGGAAACATTCAGTACTTC. The chain is built from TRBV7-3 and TRBJ2-4, with 8 positions matching TRBD1. The CDR3 is 13 residues long. CDR1 and CDR2 from the germline V gene are SGHTA and FQGTGA. Trimming at V came to 3 bases and at J to 6 bases, leaving 1 base not matched to a gene.

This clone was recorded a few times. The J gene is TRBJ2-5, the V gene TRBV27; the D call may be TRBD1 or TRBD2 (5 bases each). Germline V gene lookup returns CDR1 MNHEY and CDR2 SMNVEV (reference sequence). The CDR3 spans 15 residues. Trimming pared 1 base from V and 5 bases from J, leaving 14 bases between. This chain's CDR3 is CASSLWVGPGETQYF. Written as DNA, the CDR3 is TGTGCCAGCAGTTTATGGGTGGGACCTGGGGAGACCCAGTACTTC.

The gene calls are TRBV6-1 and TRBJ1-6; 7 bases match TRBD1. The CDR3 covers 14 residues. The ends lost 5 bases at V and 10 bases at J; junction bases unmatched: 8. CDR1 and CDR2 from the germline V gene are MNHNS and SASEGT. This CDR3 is CASSSRQGRSPLHF. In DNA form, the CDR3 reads TGTGCCAGCAGTTCCCGACAGGGCCGCTCACCCCTCCACTTT.

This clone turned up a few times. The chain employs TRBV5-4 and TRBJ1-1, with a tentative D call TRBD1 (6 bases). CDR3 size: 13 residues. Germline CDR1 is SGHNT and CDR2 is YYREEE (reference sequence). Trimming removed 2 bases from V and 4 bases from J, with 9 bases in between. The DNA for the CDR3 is TGTGCCAGCAGCTTCGTAGGGGGCACTGAAGCTTTCTTT. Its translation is CASSFVGGTEAFF.

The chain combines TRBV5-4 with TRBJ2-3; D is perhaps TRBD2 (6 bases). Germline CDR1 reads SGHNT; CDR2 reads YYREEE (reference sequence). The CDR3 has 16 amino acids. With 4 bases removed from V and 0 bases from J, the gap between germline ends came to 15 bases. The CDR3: CASSLFSGRSTDTQYF. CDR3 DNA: TGTGCCAGCAGCCTATTTTCGGGGAGGAGCACAGATACGCAGTATTTT.

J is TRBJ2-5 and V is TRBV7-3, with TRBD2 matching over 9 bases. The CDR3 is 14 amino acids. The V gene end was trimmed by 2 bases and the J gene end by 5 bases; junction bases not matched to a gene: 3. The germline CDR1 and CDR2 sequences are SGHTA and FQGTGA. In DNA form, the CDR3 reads TGTGCCAGCAGCTTACTAGCGGGGCCTGAGACCCAGTACTTC. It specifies CASSLLAGPETQYF.